What follows are 14 T cell receptor beta chains derived from one specimen sequenced in a study of blood T cell repertoires in COVID-19. Assay: immunoSEQ multiplex PCR; the TCRdb copy retains only in-frame clones and omits some. The sample includes about 53,000 clones, 70% to 85% seen only once; the top ten take 14%. Sequences were obtained from peripheral blood. The origin of the receptors is a human donor in a cohort sampled during active COVID-19.

The chain is built from TRBV5-4 and TRBJ2-1; perhaps TRBD2 as D (7 bases). The CDR3 runs 16 residues. V lost 2 bases, J lost 1 base, and 13 bases lay in between. Germline lookup yields CDR1 SGHNT and CDR2 YYREEE (reference sequence). The CDR3 DNA is TGTGCCAGCAGCTTAGGGGGGGCTCTTTCCTACAATGAGCAGTTCTTC. This translates into CASSLGGALSYNEQFF.

The chain carries TRBV30 and TRBJ2-5; D gene uncertain. Germline V gene lookup returns CDR1 GTSNPN and CDR2 SVGIG (reference sequence). V was clipped by 5 bases and J by 5 bases, with 12 bases between them. This CDR3 is 12 amino acids long. The CDR3 coding sequence is TGTGCCTGGGGGAATACAGTTGAGACCCAGTACTTC. Its translation: CAWGNTVETQYF. Full variable domain (missing parts from reference TRBV30 and TRBJ2-5): SQTIHQWPATLVQPVGSPLSLECTVEGTSNPNLYWYRQAAGRGLQLLFYSVGIGQISSEVPQNLSASRPQDRQFILSSKKLLLSDSGFYLCAWGNTVETQYFGPGTRLLVL.

This chain connects TRBV30 to TRBJ2-3; 10 bases are shared with TRBD2. Germline V gene lookup returns CDR1 GTSNPN and CDR2 SVGIG (reference sequence). After removal of 0 bases from V and 1 base from J, the junction contained 4 bases not matched to a gene. This CDR3 is built from 16 residues. The DNA for the CDR3 is TGTGCCTGGAGTGTAGCGGGAGGGCCTGGCACAGATACGCAGTATTTT. It yields the protein CAWSVAGGPGTDTQYF.

This CDR3 reads CASSRRLAGADEQFF. CDR3 coding DNA: TGTGCCAGCAGTCGTCGACTAGCGGGAGCCGATGAGCAGTTCTTC. This chain links TRBV6-5 with TRBJ2-1; TRBD2 matches 12 bases. V gave up 5 bases and J gave up 8 bases; unmatched junction bases: 7. Germline assignment: CDR1 MNHEY and CDR2 SVGAGI. The CDR3 contains 15 residues.

Here the CDR3 DNA reads TGTGCCAGCATAATGCGGGAGAACACCGGGGAGCTGTTTTTT. Protein: CASIMRENTGELFF. The genes are TRBV2 and TRBJ2-2; maybe TRBD2 (6 bases). The germline V and J ends were trimmed by 7 bases and 1 base, with 10 bases remaining between them. Per germline, CDR1 SNHLY and CDR2 FYNNEI. The CDR3 has 14 residues.

V is TRBV4-1 and J is TRBJ2-3, with D tentatively TRBD2 (6 bases). V lost 3 bases, J lost 1 base, and 8 bases lay in between. The CDR3 covers 14 residues. The V gene's germline CDR1 is MGHRA and CDR2 YSYEKL. Here the CDR3 reads CASSQWGGTDTQYF. The DNA for the CDR3 is TGCGCCAGCAGCCAGTGGGGGGGCACAGATACGCAGTATTTT.

The V gene is TRBV2, the J gene TRBJ2-7; 9 bases align to TRBD1. V was clipped by 7 bases and J by 4 bases; unmatched bases: 14. This CDR3 is built from 16 residues. CDR1 and CDR2 from the germline V gene are SNHLY and FYNNEI. The CDR3 loop reads CASTEGPGTGLYEQYF. The DNA of the CDR3 is TGTGCCAGCACCGAAGGCCCCGGGACAGGGTTGTACGAGCAGTACTTC.

CDR3 in DNA: TGTGCCTGGAGTGTTGGGACAGGAGGGGAGCAGTACTTC. This sequence encodes CAWSVGTGGEQYF. The chain has TRBV30 and TRBJ2-7; 8 bases line up with TRBD1. The length of the CDR3 is 13 residues. With 0 bases clipped from V and 7 bases from J, the junction kept 5 bases outside the gene matches. Germline V gives CDR1 GTSNPN, CDR2 SVGIG (reference sequence).

There are many counts of this clone. The chain recombines TRBV7-6 with TRBJ2-7, with 9 bases that match TRBD1. The CDR3 consists of 14 residues. V was clipped by 5 bases and J by 1 base; unmatched bases: 3. Germline CDR1 reads SGHVS; CDR2 reads FNYEAQ. This chain's CDR3 is CASSLGTGSYEQYF. The CDR3 nucleotides are TGTGCCAGCAGCCTCGGGACAGGGTCCTACGAGCAGTACTTC.

The chain uses TRBV14 and TRBJ2-2; no definite D call. The germline V gene has CDR1 SGHDN and CDR2 FVKESK. Trimming took 1 base from V and 1 from J, leaving 13 bases between them. The CDR3 totals 17 residues. The CDR3 region has the DNA TGTGCCAGCAGCCAAGCCGTGTCTCGCGGGAACACCGGGGAGCTGTTTTTT. This translates into CASSQAVSRGNTGELFF.

V usage is TRBV11-3 and J usage is TRBJ2-2; no definite D call. The germline gives CDR1 SGHNT, CDR2 YENEEA. Trimming removed 1 base from V and 2 bases from J, with 11 bases in between. CDR3 size: 16 residues. The CDR3 nucleotides read TGTGCCAGCAGCTTAGGTCCCGAAGCCAACACCGGGGAGCTGTTTTTT. This codes for CASSLGPEANTGELFF.

V and J are TRBV2 and TRBJ2-5; a possible D gene is TRBD1 (6 bases). The length of the CDR3 is 16 residues. V was shortened by 7 bases and J by 1 base, with 19 bases between the two germline ends. CDR1 and CDR2 from the germline V gene are SNHLY and FYNNEI. The CDR3 sequence is CASTGGRRPSQETQYF. The CDR3 bases are TGTGCCAGCACTGGGGGCCGACGCCCCTCCCAAGAGACCCAGTACTTC.

The chain links TRBV5-1 to TRBJ2-1; D may be TRBD2 (5 bases). CDR3 length: 16 amino acids. Germline V gene lookup returns CDR1 SGHRS and CDR2 YFSETQ. V lost 1 base, J lost 7 bases, and 18 bases lay in between. In DNA form, the CDR3 reads TGCGCCAGCAGCTTGCCGGACTTAGGACCGGGGAATGAGCAGTTCTTC. Amino acids: CASSLPDLGPGNEQFF.

This chain connects TRBV30 to TRBJ2-5; 8 nucleotides line up with TRBD2. Germline trimming cut 2 bases from V and 7 bases from J; bases unmatched to any gene: 9. Germline CDR1 GTSNPN, CDR2 SVGIG (reference sequence). There are 14 residues in the CDR3. The CDR3 sequence: CAWSPIAGIRTQYF. CDR3 nucleotides: TGTGCCTGGAGTCCGATAGCGGGGATAAGGACCCAGTACTTC. The variable domain in full, with the rest retrieved from reference TRBV30 and TRBJ2-5, is SQTIHQWPATLVQPVGSPLSLECTVEGTSNPNLYWYRQAAGRGLQLLFYSVGIGQISSEVPQNLSASRPQDRQFILSSKKLLLSDSGFYLCAWSPIAGIRTQYFGPGTRLLVL.